Presented here are 30 T cell receptor beta chains from one specimen sequenced in a study of beta chain features in type 1 diabetes. Study-level points and caveats: Shortening that was moderate but significant affected the TCRB CDR3s of Type 1 diabetes patients in all four CD4+ subsets.

The entirety of the isolated RNA underwent reverse transcription, so expressed TCRB transcripts were sequenced. Sequenced by immunoSEQ multiplex PCR; TCRdb stores in-frame clones only, minus some. The sample records 300,000 to 400,000 clones, approximately 9.7% being singletons. Antigens for these TCRs are unknown. The sample was central memory CD4+ T cells from blood. These receptors all come from a man aged 30 to 45 with type 1 diabetes.

This clone was counted a few times. A junction end diverges from the germline sequence, so it may reflect a read error. The chain joins TRBV20-1 to TRBJ2-1, with D possibly matching TRBD1 (5 bases). CDR1 DFQATT and CDR2 SNEGSKA come from the germline V gene (reference sequence). This CDR3 contains 11 residues. The CDR3 nucleotides are TGCAGTGCTGAATTCAGTCAGGGTTCAATCTTC. Translating gives CSAEFSQGSIF.

The V and J genes are TRBV9 and TRBJ2-1; 8 bases line up with TRBD2. The germline V gene encodes CDR1 SGDLS and CDR2 YYNGEE. The junction had 9 bases not matched to a gene; V was cut back by 0 bases and J by 7 bases. The CDR3 runs to 16 residues. The CDR3 sequence: CASSVVGSGVRNEQFF. The CDR3, as DNA: TGTGCCAGCAGCGTAGTCGGTAGCGGGGTTAGAAATGAGCAGTTCTTC.

This chain joins TRBV6-1 and TRBJ2-2, with a weak D call TRBD2 (6 bases). This CDR3 is built from 15 residues. The germline gives CDR1 MNHNS, CDR2 SASEGT. Trimming took off 8 bases at V and 6 bases at J, with 19 bases between the two ends. CDR3 sequence: CASGITPSGAGELFF. The CDR3, as DNA: TGTGCCAGCGGTATAACCCCTTCGGGGGCCGGGGAGCTGTTTTTT.

This clone occurred a few times. This sequence joins TRBV7-2 and TRBJ2-7; D not resolved. V lost 5 bases to trimming and J lost 3 bases, with 17 bases between them. Germline V lookup: CDR1 SGHTA, CDR2 FQGNSA. This CDR3 contains 15 residues. In nucleotides, the CDR3 is TGTGCCAGCAGCCCTACGCGTACCTTGGGCTACGAGCAGTACTTC. Translated, it gives CASSPTRTLGYEQYF.

The rearrangement uses TRBV15 and TRBJ2-1, with TRBD1 as a possible D gene (5 bases). Germline V gene data show CDR1 as LNHNV and CDR2 as YYDKDF (reference sequence). The CDR3 is made up of 14 amino acids. With 3 bases removed from V and 9 bases from J, the gap between germline ends came to 15 bases. CDR3 amino acids: CATSSNHMTVEQFF. As DNA, the CDR3 is TGTGCCACCAGCAGCAACCATATGACAGTTGAGCAGTTCTTC.

The rearrangement links TRBV4-3 to TRBJ2-7; tentative D call: TRBD1 (7 bases). The V end lost 0 bases, the J end lost 6 bases, and 15 bases lay between the germline ends. The CDR3 runs to 15 residues. Germline V gene data show CDR1 as LGHNA and CDR2 as YSLEER. The CDR3 region has the DNA TGCGCCAGCAGCCAAGACGAAGGAGGGGGCCGCGAGCAGTACTTC. Protein sequence: CASSQDEGGGREQYF.

This chain links TRBV28 with TRBJ2-7; TRBD1 is a possible D gene (6 bases). The germline V and J ends were trimmed by 5 bases and 2 bases, with 13 bases remaining between them. The CDR3 extends over 14 amino acids. Germline CDR1 is MDHEN and CDR2 is SYDVKM. CDR3 amino acids: CASSPPPGAYEQYF. The CDR3 nucleotides read TGTGCCAGCAGTCCCCCCCCAGGGGCCTACGAGCAGTACTTC.

This clone has a handful of counts. The gene calls are TRBV19 and TRBJ1-2; maybe TRBD1 (5 bases). The V gene lost 6 bases and the J gene lost 8 bases, with 13 bases spanning the gap. CDR3 length equals 12 residues. The germline CDR1 and CDR2 sequences are LNHDA and SQIVND (reference sequence). The CDR3 DNA follows: TGTGCCAGTAGACAGGCGGTCGGCGGCTACACCTTC. Amino acids: CASRQAVGGYTF.

The rearrangement uses TRBV6-6 and TRBJ1-6; D is unresolved. The V end was cut by 7 bases, the J end by 6 bases, with 19 bases between. The CDR3 has 16 residues. Germline assignment: CDR1 MNHNY and CDR2 SVGAGI (reference sequence). CDR3 protein: CASTSQIGRTNSPLHF. The CDR3 region has the DNA TGTGCCAGCACTTCCCAAATCGGACGGACTAATTCACCCCTCCACTTT.

The chain carries TRBV6-4 and TRBJ2-5; a possible D gene is TRBD1 (6 bases). The CDR3 totals 15 residues. Germline V lookup: CDR1 MRHNA, CDR2 SNTAGT. Deletions cut 3 bases from V and 4 bases from J, with 15 bases between. In DNA form, the CDR3 reads TGTGCCAGCAGTGAAGGACAGTCCTTTGGAGAGACCCAGTACTTC. As protein: CASSEGQSFGETQYF.

The V gene is TRBV5-1, the J gene TRBJ2-5; 7 positions match TRBD1. Per germline, CDR1 SGHRS and CDR2 YFSETQ. Losses at the gene ends were 0 bases for V and 3 bases for J; bases not matched to a gene: 8. The CDR3 loop spans 16 amino acids. CDR3 protein: CASSLAPVDREETQYF. CDR3 in DNA: TGCGCCAGCAGCTTGGCGCCGGTCGACAGGGAAGAGACCCAGTACTTC.

The rearrangement joins TRBV20-1 to TRBJ2-7; possibly TRBD2 for D (6 bases). V was clipped by 7 bases and J by 7 bases, with 11 bases between them. The CDR3 contains 10 residues. CDR1 is DFQATT and CDR2 is SNEGSKA in the germline V gene (reference sequence). The DNA of the CDR3 is TGCAGTGTCGGAGGGAGAGAGCAGTACTTC. It is translated as CSVGGREQYF.

The gene calls are TRBV9 and TRBJ2-2; 9 bases match TRBD2. Germline assignment: CDR1 SGDLS and CDR2 YYNGEE. V dropped 6 bases and J dropped 0; count of bases not matched to a gene: 6. The CDR3 spans 16 residues. The CDR3 DNA reads as TGTGCCAGCAACGCAGCGGGGGGAGCGAACACCGGGGAGCTGTTTTTT. It yields the protein CASNAAGGANTGELFF.

The V and J genes are TRBV10-3 and TRBJ2-2; the D call may be TRBD1 or TRBD2 (6 bases each). Trimming removed 4 bases from V and 2 bases from J, with 20 bases in between. The CDR3 covers 18 residues. In germline, CDR1 is ENHRY, CDR2 SYGVKD. CDR3 coding DNA: TGTGCCATCAGTGGTAAGGGGGGTCAAGGGAGAAACACCGGGGAGCTGTTTTTT. It encodes CAISGKGGQGRNTGELFF.

There are a few counts of this clone. The chain links TRBV6-5 to TRBJ2-3; D remains ambiguous. CDR3 size: 13 residues. Per germline, CDR1 MNHEY and CDR2 SVGAGI. Between the trimmed V and J ends, which lost 5 bases and 0 bases, there was a span of 6 bases. The CDR3 DNA reads TGTGCCAGCAGTGACCATAGCACAGATACGCAGTATTTT. Translation gives CASSDHSTDTQYF.

The CDR3 spells CASSLLEDTGELFF. The CDR3 DNA reads as TGTGCCAGCAGCTTACTAGAGGACACCGGGGAGCTGTTTTTT. V is TRBV7-8 and J is TRBJ2-2; no firm D call. CDR3 length: 14 residues. V was cut by 2 bases and J by 3 bases, with 7 bases left in between. The germline V gene has CDR1 SGHVS and CDR2 FQNEAQ.

The chain couples TRBV28 to TRBJ1-2; the D is unclear. V lost 8 bases and J lost 8, with 24 bases in between. The CDR3 spans 15 residues. From germline, CDR1 is MDHEN and CDR2 SYDVKM. CDR3 DNA sequence: TGTGCCAGCCGAGAGAATCTCGGGGAGGGAAAGGGCTACACCTTC. This translates into CASRENLGEGKGYTF.

The chain carries TRBV19 and TRBJ2-1; 9 nucleotides line up with TRBD1. This CDR3 is built from 15 residues. The germline gives CDR1 LNHDA, CDR2 SQIVND (reference sequence). V dropped 6 bases and J dropped 2; count of bases not matched to a gene: 5. CDR3 amino acids: CASSPGQGTYNEQFF. In DNA, the CDR3 is TGTGCCAGTAGCCCGGGACAGGGTACCTACAATGAGCAGTTCTTC. Complete variable domain (other parts from reference TRBV19 and TRBJ2-1): DGGITQSPKYLFRKEGQNVTLSCEQNLNHDAMYWYRQDPGQGLRLIYYSQIVNDFQKGDIAEGYSVSREKKESFPLTVTSAQKNPTAFYLCASSPGQGTYNEQFFGPGTRLTVL.

J is TRBJ1-1 and V is TRBV11-2; no clear D. Trimming shortened V by 3 bases and J by 3 bases, and 11 bases separated the two germline ends. The CDR3 runs to 14 residues. Per germline, CDR1 SGHAT and CDR2 FQNNGV. CDR3 protein: CASSFLSGDTEAFF. The CDR3, as DNA: TGTGCCAGCAGCTTCTTGTCGGGAGACACTGAAGCTTTCTTT.

In its sample, this clone was seen a few times. The chain has TRBV7-2 and TRBJ1-2, with no clear D. The germline V and J ends were trimmed by 5 bases and 4 bases, with 8 bases remaining between them. Germline-derived CDR1 and CDR2 are SGHTA and FQGNSA. The CDR3 spans 12 residues. DNA for the CDR3: TGTGCCAGCAGCCCCTCGGCCTATGGCTACACCTTC. Protein product: CASSPSAYGYTF.

This clone has just a few counts. The rearrangement uses TRBV5-1 and TRBJ2-3, with TRBD2 matching over 11 bases. CDR3 length: 17 amino acids. The junction had 13 bases not matched to a gene; V was cut back by 4 bases and J by 6 bases. Per the germline V gene, CDR1 is SGHRS and CDR2 is YFSETQ. CDR3 DNA: TGCGCCAGCAGCCCGTTTCTAGCGGGGGGTATCAGTGATACGCAGTATTTT. This sequence encodes CASSPFLAGGISDTQYF.

A few counts support this clone. The gene calls are TRBV5-6 and TRBJ2-7; the D is unclear. Germline CDR1 reads SGHDT; CDR2 reads YYEEEE. The CDR3 contains 14 residues. V was pared by 0 bases and J by 2 bases, with 9 bases between. CDR3 region: CASSLAITTYEQYF. The CDR3 DNA reads as TGTGCCAGCAGCTTGGCGATTACTACCTACGAGCAGTACTTC.

The genes are TRBV9 and TRBJ2-3; 10 bases are a match to TRBD2. Trimming cost V 4 bases and J 2 bases; bases outside gene matches: 7. CDR1 is SGDLS and CDR2 is YYNGEE in the germline V gene. The CDR3 totals 16 residues. Written as DNA, the CDR3 is TGTGCCAGCAGCCCGCTAGCGGGGGACCACACAGATACGCAGTATTTT. This sequence encodes CASSPLAGDHTDTQYF.

This clone was detected a few times. The chain joins TRBV27 to TRBJ2-7, with TRBD1 matching over 7 bases. From germline, CDR1 is MNHEY and CDR2 SMNVEV (reference sequence). Trimming took 2 bases from V and 6 from J; bases not matched to a gene: 7. The CDR3 consists of 14 residues. The CDR3 nucleotides are TGTGCCAGCAGTTTAACGGACAGGATGGGCGAGCAGTACTTC. This gives the protein CASSLTDRMGEQYF.

This rearrangement joins TRBV7-2 to TRBJ2-3; the D is unclear. The germline gives CDR1 SGHTA, CDR2 FQGNSA. Trimming pared 3 bases from V and 6 bases from J, leaving 22 bases between. The CDR3 runs to 17 residues. CDR3 amino acids: CASSFDRPSAGGDTQYF. CDR3 DNA sequence: TGTGCCAGCAGCTTTGATCGTCCGTCGGCAGGTGGTGATACGCAGTATTTT.

The CDR3 protein is CASSLGLSATQYF. The CDR3 DNA sequence: TGTGCCAGCAGCTTAGGACTATCCGCGACCCAGTACTTC. This sequence joins TRBV7-6 and TRBJ2-5, with D tentatively TRBD2 (5 bases). The CDR3 has 13 amino acids. Germline assignment: CDR1 SGHVS and CDR2 FNYEAQ. The V and J ends lost 1 base and 7 bases respectively, with 10 bases between them.

Remarks on this clone: At one boundary the junction diverges from the germline segment, which might be a read error. The rearrangement joins TRBV28 to TRBJ1-2, with D tentatively TRBD1 (5 bases). The germline CDR1 and CDR2 sequences are MDHEN and SYDVKM. CDR3 length equals 13 residues. CDR3 amino acids: CASSPRVSTTDSF. CDR3 nucleotide sequence: TGTGCCAGCAGTCCACGTGTTTCAACGACAGATTCCTTC.

V is TRBV5-5 and J is TRBJ1-2; D is perhaps TRBD1 (6 bases). The CDR3 has 13 residues. CDR1 is SGHKS and CDR2 is YYEKEE in the germline V gene (reference sequence). V was shortened by 5 bases and J by 0 bases, with 8 bases between the two germline ends. In DNA form, the CDR3 reads TGTGCCAGCAGGCGGGACACTAACTATGGCTACACCTTC. It translates to CASRRDTNYGYTF.

This rearrangement joins TRBV27 to TRBJ1-5, with D possibly matching TRBD1 (5 bases). Trimming pared 3 bases from V and 2 bases from J, leaving 11 bases between. This CDR3 spans 15 amino acids. Germline CDR1 MNHEY, CDR2 SMNVEV (reference sequence). As DNA, the CDR3 is TGTGCCAGCAGTTTGGAGGGCAGGGGCAATCAGCCCCAGCATTTT. It codes for CASSLEGRGNQPQHF.

The chain recombines TRBV7-2 with TRBJ2-1; 10 bases fit TRBD2. With 4 bases clipped from V and 9 bases from J, the junction kept 9 bases outside the gene matches. Germline V CDR1 and CDR2: SGHTA, FQGNSA. CDR3 length equals 15 residues. The DNA for the CDR3 is TGTGCCAGCAGCTCCCCAGCGGGGGGGGCTTTTGAGCAGTTCTTC. Encoded protein: CASSSPAGGAFEQFF.